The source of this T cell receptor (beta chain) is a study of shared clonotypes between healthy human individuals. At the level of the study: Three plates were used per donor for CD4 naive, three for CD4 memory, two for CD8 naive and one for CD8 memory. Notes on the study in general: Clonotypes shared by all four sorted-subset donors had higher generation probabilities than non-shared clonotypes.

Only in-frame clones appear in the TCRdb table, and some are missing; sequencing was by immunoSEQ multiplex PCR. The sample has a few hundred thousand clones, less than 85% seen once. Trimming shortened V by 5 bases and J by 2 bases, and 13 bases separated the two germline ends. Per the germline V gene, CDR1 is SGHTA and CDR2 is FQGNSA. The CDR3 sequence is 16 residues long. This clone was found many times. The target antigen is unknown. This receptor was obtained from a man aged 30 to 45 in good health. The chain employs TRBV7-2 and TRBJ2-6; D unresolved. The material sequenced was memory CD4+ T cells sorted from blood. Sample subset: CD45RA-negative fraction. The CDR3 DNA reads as TGTGCCAGCAGCGCTGACGGGTGGGCTGGGGCCAACGTCCTGACTTTC. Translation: CASSADGWAGANVLTF.